The rows below give T cell receptor beta chains drawn from one sample of a study of regulatory T cells in long-lasting Graves disease. Each CDR3 protein gets one entry after TCRdb re-called the multiplex PCR reads with MiXCR. Of about 620,000 distinct CDR3 sequences in the sample, 15% to 20% were seen once. The same data also went into a second study, on T cells in Graves' hyperthyroidism and ophthalmopathy.

Sequencing was performed on peripheral blood mononuclear cells (PBMCs), taken at new diagnosis, from a patient treated with antithyroid drugs. The source is a woman aged 25 to 45 with Graves disease. Each CDR3 is given with its conserved first and last residue. The order of the fields is CDR3 DNA, CDR3 protein, clone size, J gene, V gene, D gene. D genes are given only for firm matches. Only part of the rows carry a size: once, few, many, or a class if the clone is expanded.

DNA: TGTGCCAGCAGCCTAGCGGGAGGGCCATATGAGCAGTTCTTC
CDR3: CASSLAGGPYEQFF
size: many
J: TRBJ2-1
V: TRBV7-2
D: TRBD2

DNA: TGCAGTGCTAATCGTCCCCTGGGGAATCAGCCCCAGCATTTT
CDR3: CSANRPLGNQPQHF
size: many
J: TRBJ1-5
V: TRBV20-1
D: NA

DNA: TGCGCCAGCAGCTTGGAGACAGGGAAAGAGCAGTACTTC
CDR3: CASSLETGKEQYF
size: few
J: TRBJ2-7
V: TRBV5-1
D: TRBD1

DNA: TGTGCCAGCAGTTACTCTAGGGCAGGGTATACCCCTGGGGCCAACGTCCTGACTTTC
CDR3: CASSYSRAGYTPGANVLTF
size: many
J: TRBJ2-6
V: TRBV6-2/TRBV6-3
D: NA

DNA: TGTGCCAGCAGCATGGAAAGGGGAGCTTTCTTT
CDR3: CASSMERGAFF
size: NA
J: TRBJ1-1
V: TRBV2
D: NA

DNA: TGTGCCAGCAAACTAGCGGAGCAAGAGGCCCAGTACTTC
CDR3: CASKLAEQEAQYF
size: NA
J: TRBJ2-5
V: TRBV27
D: TRBD2

DNA: TGTGCCACCAGTGATGCGTCTAGCGGGAATCCCTACGAGCAGTACTTC
CDR3: CATSDASSGNPYEQYF
size: many
J: TRBJ2-7
V: TRBV24-1
D: TRBD2

DNA: TGTGCCAGCACGGCAGCGGGAGTTGTAAATGAGCAGTTCTTC
CDR3: CASTAAGVVNEQFF
size: few
J: TRBJ2-1
V: TRBV28
D: TRBD2

DNA: TGTGCCAGCAGCTTAGCGTTTGGCAGGAAAACTCTAAACACCATATATTTT
CDR3: CASSLAFGRKTLNTIYF
size: few
J: TRBJ1-3
V: TRBV7-9
D: NA

DNA: TGTGCCATCAGTGATAAGGGACAGGGAACCTACGAGCAGTACTTC
CDR3: CAISDKGQGTYEQYF
size: NA
J: TRBJ2-7
V: TRBV10-3
D: TRBD1

DNA: TGTGCCAGCAGCCACCTCGCTGGGGCGGGAGGTGGCACCGGGGAGCTGTTTTTT
CDR3: CASSHLAGAGGGTGELFF
size: many
J: TRBJ2-2
V: TRBV11-3
D: TRBD2

DNA: TGCGCCAGCAGCCTAGCGGGGAGGGACCAAGAGACCCAGTACTTC
CDR3: CASSLAGRDQETQYF
size: many
J: TRBJ2-5
V: TRBV5-1
D: TRBD2

DNA: TGTGCCAGCAGTTTCCTAAGGACTAGCCCTAATGAGCAGTTCTTC
CDR3: CASSFLRTSPNEQFF
size: many
J: TRBJ2-1
V: TRBV12-3/TRBV12-4
D: TRBD2

DNA: TGTGCCAGCAGCCAAGGAGGTCGCGGACAGGGAGGCAATCAGCCCCAGCATTTT
CDR3: CASSQGGRGQGGNQPQHF
size: NA
J: TRBJ1-5
V: TRBV3-1
D: TRBD1

DNA: TGCAGCGCGGCTAGGGGGGCTGGCAATCAGCCCCAGCATTTT
CDR3: CSAARGAGNQPQHF
size: NA
J: TRBJ1-5
V: TRBV29-1
D: NA

DNA: TGTGCCAGCAGCCAAGTGACTAGCGGGAGGAGGAACGAGCAGTACTTC
CDR3: CASSQVTSGRRNEQYF
size: NA
J: TRBJ2-7
V: TRBV3-1
D: TRBD2

DNA: TGTGCTAGCAATCCAGGCCTAGGCACCGGGGAGCTGTTTTTT
CDR3: CASNPGLGTGELFF
size: NA
J: TRBJ2-2
V: TRBV7-7
D: NA

DNA: TGCGCCAGCCAGGAGGGACAGGGGCCCTACGAGCAGTACTTC
CDR3: CASQEGQGPYEQYF
size: many
J: TRBJ2-7
V: TRBV5-1
D: TRBD1

DNA: TGTGCCAGCAGCCAAGACTGGTCCGGGGGGTTAATGAACACTGAAGCTTTCTTT
CDR3: CASSQDWSGGLMNTEAFF
size: few
J: TRBJ1-1
V: TRBV3-1
D: NA

DNA: TGTGCCACCAGTGACACCGGGACAGATATCTACGAGCAGTACTTC
CDR3: CATSDTGTDIYEQYF
size: many
J: TRBJ2-7
V: TRBV24-1
D: TRBD1

DNA: TGTGCCAGCAGTGAAGCGGAGGGGGGCAGTAAGAGTTTGTACTTC
CDR3: CASSEAEGGSKSLYF
size: NA
J: TRBJ2-5
V: TRBV2
D: NA

DNA: TGTGCCAGCAGTGGCCTAGCGGGAGTGTCCTACGAGCAGTACTTC
CDR3: CASSGLAGVSYEQYF
size: many
J: TRBJ2-7
V: TRBV2
D: TRBD2

DNA: TGTGCCAGTAGTATAGATGGGACCTCCTACGAGCAGTACTTC
CDR3: CASSIDGTSYEQYF
size: many
J: TRBJ2-7
V: TRBV19
D: NA

DNA: TGTGCCAGCTCACTACAGGGGTTCGAGGGGAACGAGCAGTACTTC
CDR3: CASSLQGFEGNEQYF
size: once
J: TRBJ2-7
V: TRBV18
D: TRBD1

DNA: TGTGCCAGCAGCCCAGAAGACTACGAGCAGTACTTC
CDR3: CASSPEDYEQYF
size: many
J: TRBJ2-7
V: TRBV11-1
D: NA

DNA: TGTGCCAGCAGTGAAGGAAGGGTCGCGGGGGGCTACACCTTC
CDR3: CASSEGRVAGGYTF
size: NA
J: TRBJ1-2
V: TRBV6-1
D: NA

DNA: TGTGCCAGCAGCCAAGGGGGAGCGGGAGGGGATGAGCAGTTCTTC
CDR3: CASSQGGAGGDEQFF
size: NA
J: TRBJ2-1
V: TRBV3-1
D: TRBD2

DNA: TGTGCCAGCAGTTCCCGCCTGGAGCAGTATTTT
CDR3: CASSSRLEQYF
size: NA
J: TRBJ2-3
V: TRBV28
D: NA

DNA: TGCGCCAGCAGCTTACCGGACAGAACTGAGCAGTACTTC
CDR3: CASSLPDRTEQYF
size: few
J: TRBJ2-7
V: TRBV5-1
D: NA

DNA: TGTGCCAGCAGCCAAGAGGGGAGGGACACTGAAGCTTTCTTT
CDR3: CASSQEGRDTEAFF
size: NA
J: TRBJ1-1
V: TRBV5-5
D: NA

DNA: TGCGCCAGCAGCTTGGTTGTCGACTACGAGCAGTACTTC
CDR3: CASSLVVDYEQYF
size: many
J: TRBJ2-7
V: TRBV5-1
D: NA

DNA: TGTGCCACCAGCAGAGATTGGAGAGACCCTGGAAACACCATATATTTT
CDR3: CATSRDWRDPGNTIYF
size: NA
J: TRBJ1-3
V: TRBV15
D: NA

DNA: TGTGCCATCAGGAGGGGGGTAACAGGGGGCGCCCCTCCTAATGAGCAGTTCTTC
CDR3: CAIRRGVTGGAPPNEQFF
size: NA
J: TRBJ2-1
V: TRBV10-3
D: TRBD1

DNA: TGTGCCAGCAGCTTAGGATCCTACTATGGCTACACCTTC
CDR3: CASSLGSYYGYTF
size: many
J: TRBJ1-2
V: TRBV7-6
D: NA

DNA: TGTGCCGCGGGGGGCGGGACTCTTAAAGATACGCAGTATTTT
CDR3: CAAGGGTLKDTQYF
size: few
J: TRBJ2-3
V: TRBV30
D: TRBD2

DNA: TGTGCCAGCAGCTTAGAACCAGGGCGCGGTGAAAAACTGTTTTTT
CDR3: CASSLEPGRGEKLFF
size: many
J: TRBJ1-4
V: TRBV7-2
D: NA

DNA: TGTGCCAGCAGCCCGACAGGGGGTATCACTGAAGCTTTCTTT
CDR3: CASSPTGGITEAFF
size: NA
J: TRBJ1-1
V: TRBV5-4
D: TRBD1

DNA: TGTGCCAGCAGTTTACTCGCAGAGTCCACTGAAGCTTTCTTT
CDR3: CASSLLAESTEAFF
size: NA
J: TRBJ1-1
V: TRBV28
D: NA

DNA: TGTGCCAGCAGCTTCGAGGGGGGGACCACCGGGGAGCTGTTTTTT
CDR3: CASSFEGGTTGELFF
size: NA
J: TRBJ2-2
V: TRBV7-9
D: NA

DNA: TGCGCCAGCAGCCAAGGCAGGGAGTTTGGTGGCAAGGCACGAGCTTTCTTT
CDR3: CASSQGREFGGKARAFF
size: few
J: TRBJ1-1
V: TRBV4-1
D: NA

DNA: TGCGCCAGCAGCCAAGATGATGGAGGGCCATACAATGAGCAGTTCTTC
CDR3: CASSQDDGGPYNEQFF
size: few
J: TRBJ2-1
V: TRBV5-1
D: NA

DNA: TGTGCCAGCAGCATTAGCGGGAGTTGGACGGGAGAGACCCAGTACTTC
CDR3: CASSISGSWTGETQYF
size: NA
J: TRBJ2-5
V: TRBV7-2
D: TRBD2

DNA: TGTGCCTGGAGTGAAGGGCTAGCGGGAGATTCGGATACGCAGTATTTT
CDR3: CAWSEGLAGDSDTQYF
size: many
J: TRBJ2-3
V: TRBV30
D: TRBD2

DNA: TGTGCCTGCGGACTAGCGGGAGGGTCCCGGGATGAGCAGTTCTTC
CDR3: CACGLAGGSRDEQFF
size: NA
J: TRBJ2-1
V: TRBV6-2/TRBV6-3
D: TRBD2

DNA: TGCGCCAGCAGCCAACTCACAGGGGCCGGGGAGCTGTTTTTT
CDR3: CASSQLTGAGELFF
size: once
J: TRBJ2-2
V: TRBV4-3
D: TRBD1

DNA: TGTGCCAGTAAGCCTCACGACCGTTATGGCTACACCTTC
CDR3: CASKPHDRYGYTF
size: many
J: TRBJ1-2
V: TRBV19
D: NA

DNA: TGTGCCAGCAGTTTAGACAGGGGGGTCTACAATGAGCAGTTCTTC
CDR3: CASSLDRGVYNEQFF
size: many
J: TRBJ2-1
V: TRBV6-2/TRBV6-3
D: TRBD1

DNA: TGTGCCATCAGTGAGTCCCGGACAGGGAATTCACCCCTCCACTTT
CDR3: CAISESRTGNSPLHF
size: many
J: TRBJ1-6
V: TRBV10-3
D: TRBD1

DNA: TGTGCCAGCAGCTTGGGGGATCTCGGCAATCAGCCCCAGCATTTT
CDR3: CASSLGDLGNQPQHF
size: NA
J: TRBJ1-5
V: TRBV7-8
D: NA

DNA: TGTGCCAGCAGTTTATTGGCAGCAACTTACTACGAGCAGTACTTC
CDR3: CASSLLAATYYEQYF
size: NA
J: TRBJ2-7
V: TRBV12-3/TRBV12-4
D: NA

DNA: TGTGCCATCAGTGAGTCGAACGTGGAGAAGCAGTTCTTC
CDR3: CAISESNVEKQFF
size: NA
J: TRBJ2-1
V: TRBV10-3
D: NA

DNA: TGTGCCAGCAGATTCAGAGCCGTTCCCTATGGCTACACCTTC
CDR3: CASRFRAVPYGYTF
size: few
J: TRBJ1-2
V: TRBV3-1
D: NA

DNA: TGTGCCAGCAGTTCGACAGGGAACGGCAATCAGCCCCAGCATTTT
CDR3: CASSSTGNGNQPQHF
size: many
J: TRBJ1-5
V: TRBV27
D: TRBD1